Each of the 21 T cell receptor beta chains below was sequenced from the same sample in a study of Ad26.COV2.S vaccination and SARS-CoV-2 variants. Method: immunoSEQ multiplex PCR; TCRdb's copy keeps in-frame clones and lacks some. The data show under 550,000 clones, 88% seen once. Treatment denoted: around 19 received Ad26.COV2.S at low or high dose, single or two shots; several received placebo; per-sample allocation not given. Material that was analyzed had been drawn on day 63 after the first vaccine or placebo injection. Material: peripheral blood, obtained in a trial of Ad26.COV2.S vaccine versus placebo. The origin of the receptors is a person between 18 and 65 years old who received the Ad26.COV2.S COVID-19 vaccine or a placebo.

This clone was seen more than once but under ten times. The CDR3 sequence is CASSLGGAGELFF. The CDR3 region has the DNA TGTGCCAGCAGTTTAGGCGGGGCCGGGGAGCTGTTTTTT. The chain carries TRBV12-3 or TRBV12-4 and TRBJ2-2; D is perhaps TRBD2 (6 bases). The CDR3 sequence is 13 residues long. V was cut by 1 base and J by 6 bases, with 6 bases left in between.

The chain couples TRBV6-2 or TRBV6-3 to TRBJ2-7, with 7 bases lining up with TRBD1. Looked up from germline, CDR1 is MNHEY and CDR2 is SVGEGT. The CDR3 totals 16 residues. After removal of 2 bases from V and 0 bases from J, the junction contained 7 bases not matched to a gene. The CDR3 spells CASSYQGQPRSYEQYF. DNA of the CDR3: TGTGCCAGCAGTTACCAGGGACAGCCACGCTCCTACGAGCAGTACTTC.

The count of this clone is one. The V and J genes are TRBV9 and TRBJ2-2; 7 bases are a match to TRBD2. Germline CDR1 and CDR2: SGDLS and YYNGEE. This CDR3 is built from 16 residues. J was trimmed by 4 bases and V by 0 bases; bases with no gene match: 6. DNA of the CDR3: TGTGCCAGCAGCGTAGGGAGGGGACTAACCACCGGGGAGCTGTTTTTT. Translation: CASSVGRGLTTGELFF.

Here the CDR3 DNA reads TGTGCCAGCAGCCCCGGGACATCCACTAACTATGGCTACACCTTC. The encoded protein is CASSPGTSTNYGYTF. The chain is built from TRBV5-5 and TRBJ1-2, with a tentative D call TRBD1 (6 bases). The CDR3 has 15 residues. CDR1 is SGHKS, CDR2 YYEKEE, per germline (reference sequence). V dropped 4 bases and J dropped 0 bases, with 13 bases sitting between them.

The J gene is TRBJ2-3, the V gene TRBV28; unclear D gene. Germline V gene lookup returns CDR1 MDHEN and CDR2 SYDVKM. V was shortened by 4 bases and J by 2 bases, with 4 bases between the two germline ends. This CDR3 contains 12 residues. The CDR3 DNA reads as TGTGCCAGCAGTTCCACCACAGATACGCAGTATTTT. Encoded protein: CASSSTTDTQYF. The full variable domain, with the rest looked up from reference TRBV28 and TRBJ2-3, is DVKVTQSSRYLVKRTGEKVFLECVQDMDHENMFWYRQDPGLGLRLIYFSYDVKMKEKGDIPEGYSVSREKKERFSLILESASTNQTSMYLCASSSTTDTQYFGPGTRLTVL.

The chain is built from TRBV11-2 and TRBJ2-3; D may correspond to TRBD1 or TRBD2 (5 bases each). V was shortened by 5 bases and J by 2 bases, with 20 bases between the two germline ends. CDR1 and CDR2 from the germline V gene are SGHAT and FQNNGV. This CDR3 is built from 17 residues. In DNA form, the CDR3 reads TGTGCCAGCAGCCGGAGAGGGGCCGCAGACTCCACAGATACGCAGTATTTT. The encoded protein is CASSRRGAADSTDTQYF.

The chain recombines TRBV28 with TRBJ2-7, with a possible D match to TRBD1 (6 bases). V was cut by 6 bases and J by 3 bases, with 18 bases left in between. The germline V gene encodes CDR1 MDHEN and CDR2 SYDVKM. The CDR3 loop spans 15 amino acids. The CDR3 nucleotides read TGTGCCAGCAGCGGACCCGGACAGCCAAACTACGAGCAGTACTTC. The encoded protein is CASSGPGQPNYEQYF.

This chain joins TRBV6-2 or TRBV6-3 and TRBJ1-5, with 10 positions matching TRBD1. The V segment lost 4 bases and the J segment 3 bases; nucleotides outside the gene matches: 18. This CDR3 comprises 20 residues. Per the germline V gene, CDR1 is MNHEY and CDR2 is SVGEGT. The CDR3 DNA sequence: TGTGCCAGCAGTTCCACGTTCCAGAATCCCGGGACAGGGGTCAATCAGCCCCAGCATTTT. This encodes CASSSTFQNPGTGVNQPQHF.

The CDR3: CASSPGQGYHNEQFF. In DNA, the CDR3 is TGTGCCAGCAGCCCGGGACAGGGTTACCACAATGAGCAGTTCTTC. The V gene is TRBV5-4, the J gene TRBJ2-1, with 9 positions matching TRBD1. V lost 4 bases and J lost 5; bases outside the gene matches: 7. In germline, CDR1 is SGHNT, CDR2 YYREEE (reference sequence). The CDR3 consists of 15 residues. Complete variable domain (other parts from reference TRBV5-4 and TRBJ2-1): ETGVTQSPTHLIKTRGQQVTLRCSSQSGHNTVSWYQQALGQGPQFIFQYYREEENGRGNFPPRFSGLQFPNYSSELNVNALELDDSALYLCASSPGQGYHNEQFFGPGTRLTVL.

The chain joins TRBV11-2 to TRBJ1-2, with TRBD1 matching over 7 bases. This CDR3 has 16 residues. V lost 2 bases and J lost 4; bases outside the gene matches: 10. Looked up from germline, CDR1 is SGHAT and CDR2 is FQNNGV. Here the CDR3 DNA reads TGTGCCAGCAGCTTACCGAGGAAACAGGGGATCTATGGCTACACCTTC. Translated: CASSLPRKQGIYGYTF.

The chain combines TRBV18 with TRBJ1-4, with 9 bases that match TRBD1. The CDR3 is made up of 15 amino acids. The V gene end was trimmed by 6 bases and the J gene end by 6 bases; junction bases not matched to a gene: 8. Germline lookup yields CDR1 KGHSH and CDR2 LQKENI. CDR3 nucleotides: TGTGCCAGCTCGTCACCGGGGGACAGGGATGAAAAACTGTTTTTT. It codes for CASSSPGDRDEKLFF.

This rearrangement joins TRBV18 to TRBJ1-1; D is undetermined. Per the germline V gene, CDR1 is KGHSH and CDR2 is LQKENI. The CDR3 length is 15 residues. V shed 0 bases and J shed 1 base, with 9 bases lying between them. This chain's CDR3 is CASSPPVGPNTEAFF. The CDR3 nucleotides are TGTGCCAGCTCACCACCCGTAGGTCCGAACACTGAAGCTTTCTTT.

CDR3 DNA: TGTGCCAGCAGCTTCCGCCCCTCGGCGTACAGGGGGCTGATAGATACGCAGTATTTT. It is translated as CASSFRPSAYRGLIDTQYF. The chain uses TRBV7-2 and TRBJ2-3, with 9 bases lining up with TRBD1. Looked up from germline, CDR1 is SGHTA and CDR2 is FQGNSA. This CDR3 spans 19 amino acids. Trimming cost V 3 bases and J 5 bases; bases outside gene matches: 18.

This rearrangement joins TRBV6-6 to TRBJ1-5; D gene ambiguous. This CDR3 comprises 15 residues. Trimming took 2 bases from V and 4 from J, leaving 12 bases between them. Germline CDR1 MNHNY, CDR2 SVGAGI (reference sequence). CDR3 sequence reads: CASSYSFGSNQPQHF. In nucleotides, the CDR3 is TGTGCCAGCAGTTACAGTTTTGGGAGTAATCAGCCCCAGCATTTT.

This clone was observed a single time. V is TRBV5-6 and J is TRBJ2-4; D is unresolved. The V gene lost 5 bases and the J gene lost 0 bases, with 6 bases spanning the gap. The CDR3 runs 13 residues. Germline V CDR1 and CDR2: SGHDT, YYEEEE. For the CDR3, the DNA is TGTGCCAGCAGAAGGAGAGCCAAAAACATTCAGTACTTC. As protein: CASRRRAKNIQYF. The full variable domain, in which reference TRBV5-6 and TRBJ2-4 provide the parts outside the CDR3, is DAGVTQSPTHLIKTRGQQVTLRCSPKSGHDTVSWYQQALGQGPQFIFQYYEEEERQRGNFPDRFSGHQFPNYSSELNVNALLLGDSALYLCASRRRAKNIQYFGAGTRLSVL.

The chain employs TRBV19 and TRBJ2-7, with D unclear. CDR1 is LNHDA, CDR2 SQIVND, per germline (reference sequence). The CDR3 consists of 14 residues. V was cut by 3 bases and J by 0 bases, with 9 bases left in between. CDR3 sequence reads: CASSISRNSYEQYF. CDR3 bases: TGTGCCAGTAGTATCAGTCGGAACTCCTACGAGCAGTACTTC.

This chain uses TRBV29-1 with TRBJ1-1; weak D call: TRBD1 (6 bases). In germline, CDR1 is SQVTM, CDR2 ANQGSEA. This CDR3 contains 13 residues. Trimming took off 3 bases at V and 5 bases at J, with 13 bases between the two ends. The CDR3 sequence is CSVDSGAMTEAFF. As DNA, the CDR3 is TGCAGCGTTGACTCAGGGGCGATGACTGAAGCTTTCTTT.

This chain joins TRBV19 and TRBJ2-7; possible D gene TRBD1, 7 bases. This CDR3 has 16 amino acids. Looked up from germline, CDR1 is LNHDA and CDR2 is SQIVND (reference sequence). V was clipped by 6 bases and J by 6 bases, with 24 bases between them. CDR3 in DNA: TGTGCCAGTAGCCGGCGACAGGGTGGGAGGTTATCCGAGCAGTACTTC. Its protein product is CASSRRQGGRLSEQYF.

The chain employs TRBV30 and TRBJ2-1, with a possible D match to TRBD2 (6 bases). Looked up from germline, CDR1 is GTSNPN and CDR2 is SVGIG (reference sequence). With 3 bases removed from V and 8 bases from J, the gap between germline ends came to 11 bases. This CDR3 is 12 amino acids long. The CDR3 region is CAWSGGPYEQFF. The CDR3 bases are TGTGCCTGGAGCGGGGGACCCTATGAGCAGTTCTTC.

This chain joins TRBV7-2 and TRBJ1-6; 10 bases are a match to TRBD1. V shed 3 bases and J 0 bases; nucleotides not matched to a gene: 2. The CDR3 is 17 amino acids. Germline V gene data show CDR1 as SGHTA and CDR2 as FQGNSA. CDR3 in amino acids: CASSFRTGGSYNSPLHF. CDR3 nucleotide sequence: TGTGCCAGCAGCTTTCGGACAGGGGGCTCCTATAATTCACCCCTCCACTTT.

The V and J genes are TRBV24-1 and TRBJ1-3; 8 nucleotides match TRBD1. With V trimmed by 0 bases and J by 4 bases, 7 bases remained unmatched. There are 17 residues in the CDR3. CDR1 and CDR2 from the germline V gene are KGHDR and SFDVKD. DNA for the CDR3: TGTGCCACCAGTGATTTGTTTAGGACAGGGTCAGGAAACACCATATATTTT. Translation gives CATSDLFRTGSGNTIYF.